These 16 T cell receptor beta chains were sequenced from one sample in a study of human T cells and chemical hapten exposure. TCRdb independently ran MiXCR on the RACE reads; one entry per CDR3 protein. The sample holds 85,000 or so distinct CDR3 sequences, 11% seen once. Specified time point: patch test 2, 6 weeks after DPC sensitization. Treatment indicated: therapeutic diphenylcyclopropenone sensitization with weekly scalp DPC. Sample: whole blood, taken in connection with sensitization to the hapten diphenylcyclopropenone (DPC). The receptors were sampled from a man aged 18 to 29 with alopecia areata. Some clones in this sample may be carry-over from other donors' samples.

At least ten counts were recorded for this clonotype. This chain links TRBV25-1 with TRBJ2-3, with TRBD2 as a possible D gene (5 bases). The CDR3 totals 14 residues. In germline, CDR1 is MGHDK, CDR2 SYGVNS. Deletions cut 4 bases from V and 0 bases from J, with 8 bases between. The CDR3 loop reads CASSARGSTDTQYF. Here the CDR3 DNA reads TGTGCCAGCAGTGCCCGCGGGAGCACAGATACGCAGTATTTT.

V usage is TRBV2 and J usage is TRBJ2-7; no firm D call. The V gene lost 4 bases and the J gene lost 1 base, with 5 bases spanning the gap. The CDR3 totals 12 residues. The germline gives CDR1 SNHLY, CDR2 FYNNEI. The CDR3 coding sequence is TGTGCCAGCAGTGTGGGGTCCTACGAGCAGTACTTC. Residues: CASSVGSYEQYF. Full variable domain (remainder filled in from reference TRBV2 and TRBJ2-7): EPEVTQTPSHQVTQMGQEVILRCVPISNHLYFYWYRQILGQKVEFLVSFYNNEISEKSEIFDDQFSVERPDGSNFTLKIRSTKLEDSAMYFCASSVGSYEQYFGPGTRLTVT.

V usage is TRBV5-1 and J usage is TRBJ1-5, with D possibly matching TRBD1 (5 bases). There are 15 residues in the CDR3. Trimming left V 4 bases short and J 2 bases short, with 13 bases between. CDR1 is SGHRS and CDR2 is YFSETQ in the germline V gene. In nucleotides, the CDR3 is TGCGCCAGCAGCCCGGGACTGAATGGCAATCAGCCCCAGCATTTT. Amino acids: CASSPGLNGNQPQHF.

This clonotype appeared many times. The rearrangement links TRBV7-2 to TRBJ1-5; no firm D call. Deletions cut 1 base from V and 7 bases from J, with 11 bases between. CDR3 length equals 14 residues. Germline V gene data show CDR1 as SGHTA and CDR2 as FQGNSA. DNA for the CDR3: TGTGCCAGCAGCTTAGGCCGGACGGACCAGCCCCAGCATTTT. It yields the protein CASSLGRTDQPQHF.

The chain links TRBV7-2 to TRBJ1-5; 7 nucleotides line up with TRBD1. The CDR3 contains 13 residues. The ends lost 3 bases at V and 6 bases at J; junction bases unmatched: 2. Germline V lookup: CDR1 SGHTA, CDR2 FQGNSA. CDR3 residues: CASSFDRVQPQHF. CDR3 DNA sequence: TGTGCCAGCAGCTTCGACAGGGTTCAGCCCCAGCATTTT.

This rearrangement joins TRBV7-9 to TRBJ2-4; 12 bases line up with TRBD2. Germline V CDR1 and CDR2: SEHNR, FQNEAQ (reference sequence). The CDR3 is 17 amino acids. V dropped 1 base and J dropped 3; count of bases not matched to a gene: 4. CDR3: CASSLGTSGEDKNIQYF. The CDR3 nucleotides are TGTGCCAGCAGCTTAGGGACTAGCGGGGAAGACAAAAACATTCAGTACTTC. Drawing the rest from reference TRBV7-9 and TRBJ2-4, the complete variable domain is DTGVSQNPRHKITKRGQNVTFRCDPISEHNRLYWYRQTLGQGPEFLTYFQNEAQLEKSRLLSDRFSAERPKGSFSTLEIQRTEQGDSAMYLCASSLGTSGEDKNIQYFGAGTRLSVL.

In its sample, this clonotype was seen many times. The chain recombines TRBV6-2 or TRBV6-3 with TRBJ2-4; TRBD1 aligns across 9 bases. Germline trimming cut 2 bases from V and 0 bases from J; bases unmatched to any gene: 2. The CDR3 consists of 16 residues. Germline V CDR1 and CDR2: MNHEY, SVGEGT. CDR3 amino acids: CASSYKDRGAKNIQYF. CDR3 nucleotide sequence: TGTGCCAGCAGTTACAAGGACAGGGGAGCCAAAAACATTCAGTACTTC.

The chain links TRBV7-2 to TRBJ2-1, with 15 bases matching TRBD2. Germline trimming cut 5 bases from V and 8 bases from J; bases unmatched to any gene: 4. There are 15 residues in the CDR3. Germline assignment: CDR1 SGHTA and CDR2 FQGNSA. The CDR3 here is CASSQGLAGGYEQFF. As DNA, the CDR3 is TGTGCCAGCAGCCAGGGACTAGCGGGGGGCTATGAGCAGTTCTTC.

V gene TRBV7-2 combines with J gene TRBJ1-1; D is unresolved. The V gene's germline CDR1 is SGHTA and CDR2 FQGNSA. V lost 6 bases to trimming and J lost 1 base, with 9 bases between them. The CDR3 sequence is 13 residues long. CDR3 sequence reads: CASRFSRNTEAFF. In DNA form, the CDR3 reads TGTGCCAGCAGGTTCTCACGGAACACTGAAGCTTTCTTT. Variable domain in full (rest from reference TRBV7-2 and TRBJ1-1): GAGVSQSPSNKVTEKGKDVELRCDPISGHTALYWYRQSLGQGLEFLIYFQGNSAPDKSGLPSDRFSAERTGGSVSTLTIQRTQQEDSAVYLCASRFSRNTEAFFGQGTRLTVV.

This clonotype has ten or more counts. This chain joins TRBV10-2 and TRBJ1-6; weak D call: TRBD1 (5 bases). Trimming took 6 bases from V and 9 from J, leaving 12 bases between them. CDR1 and CDR2 from the germline V gene are WSHSY and SAAADI. This CDR3 has 13 residues. CDR3 protein: CASSPGTVSPLHF. CDR3 bases: TGCGCCAGCAGCCCCGGGACCGTTTCACCCCTCCACTTT.

This clonotype was detected many times. V and J are TRBV20-1 and TRBJ1-4; D gene ambiguous. The V gene's germline CDR1 is DFQATT and CDR2 SNEGSKA (reference sequence). Trimming cost V 6 bases and J 4 bases, with 12 bases left between them. The CDR3 has 13 residues. CDR3 loop: CSAKLEDNEKLFF. The DNA of the CDR3 is TGCAGTGCCAAACTGGAGGATAATGAAAAACTGTTTTTT.

This clonotype was seen more than once but under ten times. The gene calls are TRBV12-3 or TRBV12-4 and TRBJ2-3, with no clear D. The CDR3 extends over 15 amino acids. Trimming shortened V by 2 bases and J by 2 bases, and 11 bases separated the two germline ends. The CDR3 sequence is CASSLWTVNTDTQYF. For the CDR3, the DNA is TGTGCCAGCAGTTTATGGACGGTAAACACAGATACGCAGTATTTT.

V gene TRBV6-1 combines with J gene TRBJ2-3, with D hard to call. The length of the CDR3 is 13 residues. Trimming pared 0 bases from V and 1 base from J, leaving 2 bases between. Per germline, CDR1 MNHNS and CDR2 SASEGT. CDR3 sequence reads: CASSEAGTDTQYF. CDR3 DNA sequence: TGTGCCAGCAGTGAAGCCGGCACAGATACGCAGTATTTT.

The chain combines TRBV6-2 or TRBV6-3 with TRBJ2-1, with 8 bases lining up with TRBD2. Germline V gene sequence: CDR1 MNHEY, CDR2 SVGEGT. The CDR3 is 14 residues long. J gave up 2 bases and V 5 bases, and 2 bases lay outside the gene matches. The CDR3 is CASSMGLAYNEQFF. Written as DNA, the CDR3 is TGTGCCAGCAGTATGGGACTAGCCTACAATGAGCAGTTCTTC.

This sequence joins TRBV29-1 and TRBJ2-6; D remains ambiguous. This CDR3 is built from 15 residues. Per germline, CDR1 SQVTM and CDR2 ANQGSEA. Trimming cost V 5 bases and J 0 bases, with 11 bases left between them. Written as DNA, the CDR3 is TGCAGCGTTCTCCCATCTGGCTCTGGGGCCAACGTCCTGACTTTC. Its translation: CSVLPSGSGANVLTF.

This clonotype was seen a few times. The chain combines TRBV7-8 with TRBJ2-5, with no clear D. With 7 bases removed from V and 5 bases from J, the gap between germline ends came to 17 bases. Per germline, CDR1 SGHVS and CDR2 FQNEAQ. The CDR3 covers 14 residues. The DNA for the CDR3 is TGTGCCAGCACACGTAGTCGGTCAAAGGAGACCCAGTACTTC. Encoded protein: CASTRSRSKETQYF. Supplemented by reference TRBV7-8 and TRBJ2-5, the full variable domain reads GAGVSQSPRYKVAKRGQDVALRCDPISGHVSLFWYQQALGQGPEFLTYFQNEAQLDKSGLPSDRFFAERPEGSVSTLKIQRTQQEDSAVYLCASTRSRSKETQYFGPGTRLLVL.